This T cell receptor (beta chain) stems from a study of shared T cell receptors in the human thymus. Sequencing used immunoSEQ multiplex PCR; TCRdb keeps in-frame clones, though not all of them. The sample includes hundreds of thousands of clones, 80% to 90% of them seen just once. With V trimmed by 1 base and J by 4 bases, 3 bases remained unmatched. Germline-derived CDR1 and CDR2 are SEHNR and FQNEAQ (reference sequence). The CDR3 totals 14 residues. A few counts support this clone. These data were likewise used in another study, on human thymus T cells. That study adds: Corrective cardiac operations yielded the resected thymus tissue. Unrelated individuals reportedly shared highly overlapping thymic TCR repertoires.

Sequencing was carried out using thymocytes. The V gene is TRBV7-9, the J gene TRBJ1-2; 7 bases agree with TRBD1. This clonotype was sampled from a boy younger than two with a congenital heart defect. CDR3 amino acids: CASSLDRDSYGYTF. CDR3 nucleotide sequence: TGTGCCAGCAGCTTAGACAGGGACAGCTATGGCTACACCTTC. Looking up the rest from reference TRBV7-9 and TRBJ1-2 gives the full variable domain: DTGVSQNPRHKITKRGQNVTFRCDPISEHNRLYWYRQTLGQGPEFLTYFQNEAQLEKSRLLSDRFSAERPKGSFSTLEIQRTEQGDSAMYLCASSLDRDSYGYTFGSGTRLTVV.